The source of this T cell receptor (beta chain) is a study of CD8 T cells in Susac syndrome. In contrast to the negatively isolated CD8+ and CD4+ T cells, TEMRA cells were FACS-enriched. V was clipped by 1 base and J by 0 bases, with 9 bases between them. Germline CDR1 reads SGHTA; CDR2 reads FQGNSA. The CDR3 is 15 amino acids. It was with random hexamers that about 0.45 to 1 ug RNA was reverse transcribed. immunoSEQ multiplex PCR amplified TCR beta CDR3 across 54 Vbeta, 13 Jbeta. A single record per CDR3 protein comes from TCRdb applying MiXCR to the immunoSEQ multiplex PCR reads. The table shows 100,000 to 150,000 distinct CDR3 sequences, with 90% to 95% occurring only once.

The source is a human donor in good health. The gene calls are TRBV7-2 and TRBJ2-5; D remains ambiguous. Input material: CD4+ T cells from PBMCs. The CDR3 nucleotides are TGTGCCAGCAGCTTAGTCGAGAGGTACCAAGAGACCCAGTACTTC. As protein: CASSLVERYQETQYF.